The 23 T cell receptor beta chains in this list originate from one sample, sequenced in a study of naive and memory T cell subsets. The beta constant-region primer was an equimolar mix of two oligonucleotides covering TRBC1 and TRBC2. Nested alpha and beta constant-region primers with the SP2 primer drove four PCR rounds on ligated cDNA. TCRdb analysed the UMI-ligation and nested PCR reads with MiXCR anew, one entry per CDR3 protein. Of some 83,000 distinct CDR3 sequences in the sample, about 8.2% were seen once. The sequencing sample was made of naive CD8+ T cells from blood. These receptors were collected from a human donor in good health.

This chain connects TRBV30 to TRBJ2-3; D is uncertain. Deletions cut 4 bases from V and 0 bases from J, with 8 bases between. CDR1 and CDR2 (germline): GTSNPN, SVGIG (reference sequence). This CDR3 has 13 amino acids. The CDR3 DNA follows: TGTGCCTGGAATTTCGGGAGCACAGATACGCAGTATTTT. Its protein product is CAWNFGSTDTQYF.

This chain connects TRBV7-9 to TRBJ2-2, with 8 positions matching TRBD2. Germline V gene lookup returns CDR1 SEHNR and CDR2 FQNEAQ (reference sequence). Trimming cost V 4 bases and J 1 base; bases outside gene matches: 8. The CDR3 is 17 amino acids. In DNA form, the CDR3 reads TGTGCCAGCAGCTCCAGAATAGCGGGATTGAACACCGGGGAGCTGTTTTTT. Translated, it gives CASSSRIAGLNTGELFF.

This clonotype was counted only a few times. The chain recombines TRBV10-3 with TRBJ2-7; 12 bases are a match to TRBD1. In germline, CDR1 is ENHRY, CDR2 SYGVKD. The CDR3 length is 15 residues. V lost 4 bases and J lost 7; bases outside the gene matches: 8. The CDR3 DNA follows: TGTGCCATCAGTGTACGGGACAGGGGGCCGGGTGAGCAGTACTTC. Its translation: CAISVRDRGPGEQYF.

This clonotype was observed a few times. The chain joins TRBV4-1 to TRBJ1-1, with unresolved D. The CDR3 is made up of 15 amino acids. The germline V gene has CDR1 MGHRA and CDR2 YSYEKL. The V and J ends lost 0 bases and 0 bases respectively, with 8 bases between them. The CDR3 coding sequence is TGCGCCAGCAGCCAAGAAGTGTACATGAACACTGAAGCTTTCTTT. Translating gives CASSQEVYMNTEAFF.

This clonotype was seen repeatedly, ten times or more. This chain links TRBV5-6 with TRBJ2-1; 8 bases are a match to TRBD2. Germline CDR1 SGHDT, CDR2 YYEEEE. J gave up 6 bases and V 0 bases, and 5 bases lay outside the gene matches. This CDR3 has 15 amino acids. The chain's CDR3 is CASSLGLAGSNEQFF. CDR3 nucleotide sequence: TGTGCCAGCAGCTTGGGCCTAGCGGGCAGCAATGAGCAGTTCTTC.

This clonotype was counted many times. The chain couples TRBV20-1 to TRBJ2-7; 7 positions agree with TRBD2. In germline, CDR1 is DFQATT, CDR2 SNEGSKA (reference sequence). With V trimmed by 3 bases and J by 2 bases, 10 bases remained unmatched. This CDR3 contains 15 residues. The CDR3 DNA follows: TGCAGTGCTAGTGGGGCATGGCGGGAGACCTACGAGCAGTACTTC. Amino acids: CSASGAWRETYEQYF.

This clonotype came up many times. The genes are TRBV6-2 or TRBV6-3 and TRBJ2-1; 10 nucleotides line up with TRBD2. The CDR3 loop spans 15 amino acids. Trimming took 6 bases from V and 8 from J; bases not matched to a gene: 10. The germline V gene has CDR1 MNHEY and CDR2 SVGEGT. The CDR3 DNA sequence: TGTGCCAGCAGACCTTTAGCGGGAGGAGTCCATGAGCAGTTCTTC. This encodes CASRPLAGGVHEQFF.

This clonotype was counted many times. The chain's CDR3 is CSVEGVGGSSYNEQFF. In DNA form, the CDR3 reads TGCAGCGTTGAAGGGGTCGGGGGCAGCTCCTACAATGAGCAGTTCTTC. This chain joins TRBV29-1 and TRBJ2-1; D is perhaps TRBD1 or TRBD2 (6 bases each). The CDR3 is 16 amino acids. Germline V gene data show CDR1 as SQVTM and CDR2 as ANQGSEA. V was pared by 1 base and J by 0 bases, with 13 bases between.

This clonotype was seen a handful of times. The chain couples TRBV25-1 to TRBJ2-3; D may correspond to TRBD1 or TRBD2 (5 bases each). The CDR3 totals 12 residues. Trimming removed 6 bases at V and 5 bases at J, with 9 bases between. The germline gives CDR1 MGHDK, CDR2 SYGVNS. The CDR3 loop reads CASRIGGDTQYF. CDR3 DNA: TGTGCCAGCAGGATTGGGGGAGATACGCAGTATTTT.

The gene calls are TRBV6-5 and TRBJ1-1, with a possible D match to TRBD1 (6 bases). The CDR3 spans 14 residues. CDR1 and CDR2 (germline): MNHEY, SVGAGI. Between the trimmed V and J ends, which lost 2 bases and 4 bases, there was a span of 11 bases. The CDR3 DNA reads as TGTGCCAGCAGTTACGAGGCAGGGGTCACTGAAGCTTTCTTT. Translated: CASSYEAGVTEAFF.

This chain joins TRBV19 and TRBJ2-7; 8 bases are a match to TRBD2. V shed 5 bases and J 5 bases; nucleotides not matched to a gene: 8. Germline assignment: CDR1 LNHDA and CDR2 SQIVND (reference sequence). The CDR3 has 14 amino acids. CDR3 nucleotides: TGTGCCAGTAGTCGGGAGGGACACCATGACGAGCAGTACTTC. It codes for CASSREGHHDEQYF.

This clonotype was observed many times. The chain is built from TRBV4-1 and TRBJ2-1; the match to TRBD1 covers 8 bases. Germline CDR1 MGHRA, CDR2 YSYEKL. The CDR3 length is 14 residues. V shed 3 bases and J 6 bases; nucleotides not matched to a gene: 4. The CDR3 protein is CASSQADRGNEQFF. CDR3 nucleotides: TGCGCCAGCAGCCAGGCTGACAGGGGCAATGAGCAGTTCTTC.

This clonotype was found many times. The V and J genes are TRBV6-5 and TRBJ2-7, with D perhaps matching TRBD2 (7 bases). Trimming took off 5 bases at V and 1 base at J, with 12 bases between the two ends. The CDR3 has 14 residues. The germline V gene has CDR1 MNHEY and CDR2 SVGAGI. The chain's CDR3 is CASSIGGGSYEQYF. As DNA, the CDR3 is TGTGCCAGCAGTATAGGGGGGGGATCCTACGAGCAGTACTTC.

This clonotype was counted between two and nine times. The J gene is TRBJ2-7, the V gene TRBV5-5, with 9 bases matching TRBD2. Losses at the gene ends were 0 bases for V and 9 bases for J; bases not matched to a gene: 10. This CDR3 has 15 residues. Germline V gene sequence: CDR1 SGHKS, CDR2 YYEKEE (reference sequence). CDR3 bases: TGTGCCAGCAGCTTGGAACTAGCGGGCGCCCCCCGGCAGTACTTC. This translates into CASSLELAGAPRQYF.

The chain uses TRBV7-9 and TRBJ2-7; 11 bases are a match to TRBD2. V trimming: 3 bases; J trimming: 0 bases; junction bases outside the gene matches: 4. The CDR3 spans 16 residues. CDR1 and CDR2 from the germline V gene are SEHNR and FQNEAQ (reference sequence). CDR3 amino acids: CASSFGTSGSSYEQYF. For the CDR3, the DNA is TGTGCCAGCAGCTTCGGGACTAGCGGTTCCTCCTACGAGCAGTACTTC.

This clonotype has ten or more counts. CDR3 in amino acids: CASSRQGAGADTQYF. The CDR3 DNA reads TGTGCCAGCAGCCGACAGGGGGCTGGGGCAGATACGCAGTATTTT. V is TRBV27 and J is TRBJ2-3, with 10 bases aligning to TRBD1. Germline V gives CDR1 MNHEY, CDR2 SMNVEV (reference sequence). The CDR3 is 15 amino acids. V gave up 6 bases and J gave up 4 bases; unmatched junction bases: 7.

The chain has TRBV6-6 and TRBJ1-6; tentative D call: TRBD1 (5 bases). Trimming removed 0 bases at V and 7 bases at J, with 7 bases between. The CDR3 runs 14 residues. Germline CDR1 and CDR2: MNHNY and SVGAGI (reference sequence). Written as DNA, the CDR3 is TGTGCCAGCAGTTACTCCTCAGGGAATTCACCCCTCCACTTT. Amino acids: CASSYSSGNSPLHF.

In this sample, this clonotype turned up many times. The CDR3 region is CASGAGTGYYGYTF. In DNA, the CDR3 is TGTGCTAGTGGGGCCGGGACAGGGTACTATGGCTACACCTTC. J is TRBJ1-2 and V is TRBV12-5; 9 nucleotides match TRBD1. CDR3 length: 14 residues. Germline V gene data show CDR1 as LGHNT and CDR2 as FRNRAP. The V and J ends lost 6 bases and 3 bases, in that order; junction bases with no gene match: 5.

This clonotype was seen repeatedly, ten times or more. The CDR3 DNA reads TGTGCCGGCCTGAGCGGGACCCTCGTGAATACGCAGTATTTT. Translating it yields CAGLSGTLVNTQYF. The genes are TRBV30 and TRBJ2-3; 7 nucleotides match TRBD2. This CDR3 spans 14 amino acids. The V gene's germline CDR1 is GTSNPN and CDR2 SVGIG (reference sequence). V gave up 8 bases and J gave up 7 bases; unmatched junction bases: 15.

This clonotype showed up just a few times. This sequence joins TRBV5-5 and TRBJ2-3; perhaps D is TRBD1 or TRBD2 (6 bases each). The CDR3 covers 16 residues. The germline gives CDR1 SGHKS, CDR2 YYEKEE (reference sequence). Between the trimmed V and J ends, which lost 4 bases and 2 bases, there was a span of 17 bases. This chain's CDR3 is CASSHPRGHATDTQYF. The CDR3 DNA reads as TGTGCCAGCAGCCATCCCCGGGGGCATGCCACAGATACGCAGTATTTT.

This clonotype was counted only a few times. The chain couples TRBV6-1 to TRBJ2-1; D remains ambiguous. The germline V gene encodes CDR1 MNHNS and CDR2 SASEGT. With 0 bases removed from V and 0 bases from J, the gap between germline ends came to 9 bases. This CDR3 spans 16 amino acids. The CDR3 region has the DNA TGTGCCAGCAGTGAAGCCCATGGACCCTCCTACAATGAGCAGTTCTTC. Amino acid sequence: CASSEAHGPSYNEQFF.

Many counts were recorded for this clonotype. The chain has TRBV11-2 and TRBJ2-1, with 8 bases lining up with TRBD2. The junction had 10 bases not matched to a gene; V was cut back by 5 bases and J by 7 bases. Germline lookup yields CDR1 SGHAT and CDR2 FQNNGV. This CDR3 comprises 15 residues. CDR3 residues: CASSQGTSKANEQFF. CDR3 nucleotides: TGTGCCAGCAGCCAGGGGACTAGTAAGGCGAATGAGCAGTTCTTC.

The J gene is TRBJ1-6, the V gene TRBV12-3 or TRBV12-4; D remains unclear. The CDR3 is made up of 14 amino acids. Trimming stripped 3 bases from V and 9 bases from J, with 12 bases between. CDR3 nucleotide sequence: TGTGCCAGCAGTTTGGCAAGCGGAGCTTCACCCCTCCACTTT. Translated: CASSLASGASPLHF.